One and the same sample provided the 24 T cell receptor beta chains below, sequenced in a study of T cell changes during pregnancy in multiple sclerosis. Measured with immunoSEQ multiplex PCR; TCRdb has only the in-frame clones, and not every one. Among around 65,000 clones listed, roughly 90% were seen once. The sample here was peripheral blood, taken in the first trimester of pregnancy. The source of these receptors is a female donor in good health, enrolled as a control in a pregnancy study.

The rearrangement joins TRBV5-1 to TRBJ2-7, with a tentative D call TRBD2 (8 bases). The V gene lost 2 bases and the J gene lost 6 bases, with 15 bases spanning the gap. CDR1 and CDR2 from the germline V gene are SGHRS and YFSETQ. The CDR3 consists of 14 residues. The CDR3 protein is CASSLREGQFEQYF. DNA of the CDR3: TGCGCCAGCAGCTTACGGGAGGGACAGTTCGAGCAGTACTTC.

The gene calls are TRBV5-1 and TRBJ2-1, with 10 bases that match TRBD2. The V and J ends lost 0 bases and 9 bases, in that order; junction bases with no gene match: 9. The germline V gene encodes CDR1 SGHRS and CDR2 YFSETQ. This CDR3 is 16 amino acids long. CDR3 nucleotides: TGCGCCAGCAGCTTGGGACTAGCGGGCCGTCAGAGTGAGCAGTTCTTC. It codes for CASSLGLAGRQSEQFF. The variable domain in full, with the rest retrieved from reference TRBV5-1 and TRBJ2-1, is KAGVTQTPRYLIKTRGQQVTLSCSPISGHRSVSWYQQTPGQGLQFLFEYFSETQRNKGNFPGRFSGRQFSNSRSEMNVSTLELGDSALYLCASSLGLAGRQSEQFFGPGTRLTVL.

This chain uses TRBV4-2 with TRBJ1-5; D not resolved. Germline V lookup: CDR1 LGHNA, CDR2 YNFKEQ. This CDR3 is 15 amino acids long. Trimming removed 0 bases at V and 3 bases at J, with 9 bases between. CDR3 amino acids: CASSQDSTPNQPQHF. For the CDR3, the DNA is TGTGCCAGCAGCCAAGATAGCACACCCAATCAGCCCCAGCATTTT.

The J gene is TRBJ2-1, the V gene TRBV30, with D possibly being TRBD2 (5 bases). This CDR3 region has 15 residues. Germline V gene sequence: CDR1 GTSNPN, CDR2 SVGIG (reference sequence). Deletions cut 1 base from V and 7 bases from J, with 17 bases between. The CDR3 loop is CAWSGREYGGNEQFF. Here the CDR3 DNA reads TGTGCCTGGAGTGGACGGGAATACGGTGGTAATGAGCAGTTCTTC.

CDR3 nucleotides: TGTGCCAGCATTTCGGGGAAGGCTAGCGGGTGGAATGAGCAGTTCTTC. Translation: CASISGKASGWNEQFF. The rearrangement uses TRBV28 and TRBJ2-1; TRBD2 agrees at 8 bases. J lost 7 bases, V lost 7 bases, and 15 bases had no gene match. The CDR3 extends over 16 amino acids. From germline, CDR1 is MDHEN and CDR2 SYDVKM.

As DNA, the CDR3 is TGTGCCAGCAGCGTCACAGGGGGTCTTGAAGCTTTCTTT. Amino acids: CASSVTGGLEAFF. The rearrangement uses TRBV9 and TRBJ1-1; 8 bases match TRBD1. This CDR3 is built from 13 residues. Trimming at V came to 2 bases and at J to 7 bases, leaving 4 bases not matched to a gene. CDR1 and CDR2 (germline): SGDLS, YYNGEE.

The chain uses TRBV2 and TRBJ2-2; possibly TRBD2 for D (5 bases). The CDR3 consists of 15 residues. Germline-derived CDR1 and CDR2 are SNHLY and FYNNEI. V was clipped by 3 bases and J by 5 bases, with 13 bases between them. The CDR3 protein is CASSDYGRGTGELFF. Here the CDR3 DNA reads TGTGCCAGCAGTGACTATGGGAGAGGGACCGGGGAGCTGTTTTTT.

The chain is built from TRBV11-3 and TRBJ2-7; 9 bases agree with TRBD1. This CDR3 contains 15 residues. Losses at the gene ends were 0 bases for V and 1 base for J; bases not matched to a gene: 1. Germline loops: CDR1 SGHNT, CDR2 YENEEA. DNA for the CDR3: TGTGCCAGCAGCTTAGAGGACAGGGGATCCTACGAGCAGTACTTC. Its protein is CASSLEDRGSYEQYF.

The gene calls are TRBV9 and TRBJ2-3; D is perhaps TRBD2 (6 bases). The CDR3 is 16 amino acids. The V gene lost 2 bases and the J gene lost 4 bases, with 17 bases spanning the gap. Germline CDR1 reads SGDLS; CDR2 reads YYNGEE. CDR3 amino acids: CASSVRAGPDADTQYF. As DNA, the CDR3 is TGTGCCAGCAGCGTTCGGGCGGGACCGGACGCAGATACGCAGTATTTT.

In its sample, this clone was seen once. The DNA of the CDR3 is TGTGCCAGCAGCCGTTACTCCGACAGGCCAGCTAACTATGGCTACACCTTC. Its protein is CASSRYSDRPANYGYTF. The chain links TRBV9 to TRBJ1-2; tentative D call: TRBD1 (6 bases). The CDR3 has 17 amino acids. Germline CDR1 and CDR2: SGDLS and YYNGEE. V lost 4 bases and J lost 0, with 19 bases in between.

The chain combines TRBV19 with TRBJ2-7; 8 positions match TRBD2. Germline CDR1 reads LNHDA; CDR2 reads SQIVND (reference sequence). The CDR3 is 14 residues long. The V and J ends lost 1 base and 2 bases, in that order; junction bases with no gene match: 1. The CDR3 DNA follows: TGTGCCAGTAGTATAGCGGGAGGGCCCTACGAGCAGTACTTC. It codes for CASSIAGGPYEQYF.

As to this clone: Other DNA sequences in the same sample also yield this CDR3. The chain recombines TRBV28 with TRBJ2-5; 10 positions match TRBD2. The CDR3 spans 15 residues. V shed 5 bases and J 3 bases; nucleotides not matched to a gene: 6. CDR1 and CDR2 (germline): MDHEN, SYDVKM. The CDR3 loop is CASSRAGGPEETQYF. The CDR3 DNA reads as TGTGCCAGCAGTCGAGCGGGAGGGCCAGAAGAGACCCAGTACTTC.

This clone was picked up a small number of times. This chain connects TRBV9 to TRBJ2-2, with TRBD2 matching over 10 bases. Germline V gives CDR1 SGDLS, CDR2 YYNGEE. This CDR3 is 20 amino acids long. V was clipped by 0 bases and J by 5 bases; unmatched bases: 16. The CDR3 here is CASSVDSSGLAGAGTGELFF. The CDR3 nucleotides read TGTGCCAGCAGCGTAGATTCTTCGGGGCTAGCGGGAGCGGGAACCGGGGAGCTGTTTTTT.

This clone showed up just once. The CDR3 DNA is TGTGCCACCGACAGGGGAACACCAACACCTGGAAACACCATATATTTT. Amino acids: CATDRGTPTPGNTIYF. The chain uses TRBV7-9 and TRBJ1-3; 8 nucleotides align to TRBD1. V trimming: 10 bases; J trimming: 2 bases; junction bases outside the gene matches: 13. The CDR3 length is 16 residues. Looked up from germline, CDR1 is SEHNR and CDR2 is FQNEAQ (reference sequence).

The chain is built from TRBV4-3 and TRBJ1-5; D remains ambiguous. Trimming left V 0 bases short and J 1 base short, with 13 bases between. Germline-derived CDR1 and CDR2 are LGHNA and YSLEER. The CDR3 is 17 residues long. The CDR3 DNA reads TGCGCCAGCAGCCAAGAATTATTGAGTTTCAGCAATCAGCCCCAGCATTTT. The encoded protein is CASSQELLSFSNQPQHF.

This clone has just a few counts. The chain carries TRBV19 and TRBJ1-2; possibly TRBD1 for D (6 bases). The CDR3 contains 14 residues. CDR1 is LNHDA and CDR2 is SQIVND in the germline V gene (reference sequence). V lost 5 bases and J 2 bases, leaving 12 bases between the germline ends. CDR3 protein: CASSQQGDNYGYTF. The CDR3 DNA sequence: TGTGCCAGTAGTCAACAGGGAGACAACTATGGCTACACCTTC.

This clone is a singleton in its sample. CDR3: CASSSGTGYYEQYF. CDR3 nucleotides: TGTGCCAGCAGCTCCGGGACAGGCTACTACGAGCAGTACTTC. This chain links TRBV2 with TRBJ2-7; 8 nucleotides line up with TRBD1. Germline V gene sequence: CDR1 SNHLY, CDR2 FYNNEI. The CDR3 extends over 14 amino acids. J was trimmed by 3 bases and V by 6 bases; bases with no gene match: 7.

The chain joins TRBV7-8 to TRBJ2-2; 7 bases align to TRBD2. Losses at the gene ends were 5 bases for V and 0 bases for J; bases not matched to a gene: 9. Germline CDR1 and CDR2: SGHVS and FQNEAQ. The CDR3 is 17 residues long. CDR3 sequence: CASSQWASGANTGELFF. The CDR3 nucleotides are TGTGCCAGCAGCCAGTGGGCCAGCGGGGCGAACACCGGGGAGCTGTTTTTT.

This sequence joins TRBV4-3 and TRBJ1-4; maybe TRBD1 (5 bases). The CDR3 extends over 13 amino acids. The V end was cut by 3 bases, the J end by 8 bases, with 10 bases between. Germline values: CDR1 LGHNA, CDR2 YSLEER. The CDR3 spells CASSHVDSEKLFF. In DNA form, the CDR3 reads TGCGCCAGCAGCCATGTCGACAGCGAAAAACTGTTTTTT.

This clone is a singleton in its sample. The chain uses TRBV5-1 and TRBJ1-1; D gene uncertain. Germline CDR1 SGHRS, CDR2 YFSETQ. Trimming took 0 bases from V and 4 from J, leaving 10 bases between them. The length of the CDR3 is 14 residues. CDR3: CASSLAWQATEAFF. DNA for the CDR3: TGCGCCAGCAGCTTGGCTTGGCAGGCCACTGAAGCTTTCTTT. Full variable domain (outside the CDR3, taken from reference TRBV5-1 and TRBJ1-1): KAGVTQTPRYLIKTRGQQVTLSCSPISGHRSVSWYQQTPGQGLQFLFEYFSETQRNKGNFPGRFSGRQFSNSRSEMNVSTLELGDSALYLCASSLAWQATEAFFGQGTRLTVV.

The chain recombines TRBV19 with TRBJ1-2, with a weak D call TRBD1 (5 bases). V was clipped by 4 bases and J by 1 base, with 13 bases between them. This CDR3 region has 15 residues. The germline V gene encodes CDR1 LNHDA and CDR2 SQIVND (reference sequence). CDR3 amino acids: CASSRAQGDNYGYTF. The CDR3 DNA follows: TGTGCCAGTAGTAGGGCCCAGGGTGATAACTATGGCTACACCTTC.

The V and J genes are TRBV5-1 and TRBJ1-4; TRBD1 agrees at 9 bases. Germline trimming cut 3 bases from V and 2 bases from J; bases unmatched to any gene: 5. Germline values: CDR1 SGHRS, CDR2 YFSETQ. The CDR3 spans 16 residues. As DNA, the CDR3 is TGCGCCAGCAGCTCCGGGACAGGGAAGACTAATGAAAAACTGTTTTTT. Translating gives CASSSGTGKTNEKLFF.

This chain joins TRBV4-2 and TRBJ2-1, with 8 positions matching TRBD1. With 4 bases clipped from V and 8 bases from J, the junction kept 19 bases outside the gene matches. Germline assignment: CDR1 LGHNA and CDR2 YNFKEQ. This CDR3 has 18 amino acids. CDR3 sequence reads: CASSPLGQGAVRWDEQFF. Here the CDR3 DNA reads TGTGCCAGCAGCCCCCTCGGGCAGGGGGCTGTGAGGTGGGATGAGCAGTTCTTC.

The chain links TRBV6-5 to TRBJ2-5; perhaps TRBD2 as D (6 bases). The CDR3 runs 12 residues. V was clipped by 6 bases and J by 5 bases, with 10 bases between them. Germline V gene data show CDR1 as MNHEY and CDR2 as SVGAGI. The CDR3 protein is CASRSSVETQYF. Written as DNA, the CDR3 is TGTGCCAGCAGATCTAGCGTGGAGACCCAGTACTTC.